This T cell receptor (beta chain) was identified in a study (dated by TCRdb to the mid-2010s). Regarding the study in general: Whether tumor-infiltrating Tregs in breast cancer are recruited from blood Tregs or converted in situ from other CD4+ T cell subsets was tested.

CD4+CD25+CD127-/low cells were isolated as Tregs. Tregs, naive and memory CD4+ T cells from tumor, blood and ipsilateral draining lymph nodes of a handful of breast cancer patients underwent full-length TCR alpha and beta sequencing. Ficoll density gradient centrifugation was used to isolate mononuclear cells from lymph nodes or from 50 to 55 ml of peripheral blood. FACS confirmed that the sorted cell populations were more than 90% pure. Points the paper makes about the study in general: The larger-cohort validation was restricted to a single TCR beta V-J rearrangement rather than whole repertoires. The TCR alpha and beta sequences of tumor-infiltrating Tregs showed the greatest overlap with tumor naive CD4+ T cells, followed by blood naive CD4+ T cells. Tumor memory CD4+ T cell TCR gene usage clustered with blood and lymph node memory CD4+ cells and lymph node naive CD4+ cells.

This clonotype is judged medium-sized (0.01 to 0.1%). Its antigen is unknown. No base-level quality is on record; no much larger clone is a single base apart. From the cysteine up to the phenylalanine, the CDR3 has a length of 13 residues. Kept here is only the CDR3 DNA, which spans 39 bases and is read in frame from base 1. The germline V end is reduced by 5 bases and the J end by 6 bases; junction bases left unmatched: 1. Sequences SGHTA (CDR1) and FQGTGA (CDR2) are obtained from the germline V gene. Full-length TCR variable regions were amplified by 5' RACE PCR with constant-region reverse primers, followed by semi-nested PCR with Nested Universal Primer A. The ReliaPrep RNA Cell Miniprep System was used to extract total RNA, which was then reverse transcribed into 5'RACE-ready cDNA with the SMARTer RACE 5'/3' Kit. Multiplex adaptors were used to barcode the full-length TCR alpha and beta libraries, which were then sequenced on an Illumina MiSeq. In the source study's methods: Sequencing data were pooled across the five patients for each of nine subset-tissue groups and compared by unsupervised clustering of TCR gene usage. The Morisita-Horn index was used to calculate repertoire similarity, with shared sequences weighted according to their contribution to each repertoire. The public sequencing data were trimmed at Q25 with fastp and processed into clonotypes with MiXCR by TCRdb, which kept only in-frame beta chains. Every CDR3 protein is listed once, alongside the most common genes and DNA of its rows. Here the V and J calls rest on TCRdb's processing, not on the authors' analysis. A total of about 10,000 distinct CDR3 sequences appear in this sample, around 25% of them only once. Together, the top ten hold 3.2% of the sample.

This sequence uses TRBV7-3 and TRBJ1-5, with TRBD1 matching 10 junction bases. The sample consisted of Tregs sorted from blood. The TCR was taken from a female donor with breast cancer. For the CDR3, the sequence is CASSRDRGQPQHF. The base sequence is TGTGCCAGCAGCCGGGACAGGGGTCAGCCCCAGCATTTT.